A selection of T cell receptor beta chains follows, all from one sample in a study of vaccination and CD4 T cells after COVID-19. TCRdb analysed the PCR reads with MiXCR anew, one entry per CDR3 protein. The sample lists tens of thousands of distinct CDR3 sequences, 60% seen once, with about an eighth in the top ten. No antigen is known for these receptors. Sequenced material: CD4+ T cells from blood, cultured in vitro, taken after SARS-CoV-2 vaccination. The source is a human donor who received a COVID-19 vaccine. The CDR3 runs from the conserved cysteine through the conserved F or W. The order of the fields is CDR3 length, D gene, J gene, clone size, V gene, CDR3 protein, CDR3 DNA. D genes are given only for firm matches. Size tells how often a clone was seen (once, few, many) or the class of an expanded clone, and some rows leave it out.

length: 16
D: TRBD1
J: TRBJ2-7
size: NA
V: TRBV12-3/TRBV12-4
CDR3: CASSLVTGTGGYEQYF
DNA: TGTGCCAGCAGTTTGGTGACCGGGACAGGGGGCTACGAGCAGTACTTC

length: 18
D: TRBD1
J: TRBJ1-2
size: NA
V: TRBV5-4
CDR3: CASSFGAARGRGNYGYTF
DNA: TGTGCCAGCAGCTTTGGAGCGGCTAGGGGGCGAGGTAACTATGGCTACACCTTC

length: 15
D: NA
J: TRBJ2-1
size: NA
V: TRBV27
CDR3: CASSRQRVGVNEQFF
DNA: TGTGCCAGCAGTCGACAAAGGGTAGGGGTCAATGAGCAGTTCTTC

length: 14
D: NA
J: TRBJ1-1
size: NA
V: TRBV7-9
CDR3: CASSESGLNTEAFF
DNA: TGTGCCAGCAGCGAAAGCGGGCTAAACACTGAAGCTTTCTTT

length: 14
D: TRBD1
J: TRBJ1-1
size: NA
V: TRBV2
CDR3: CASSEGQLSTEAFF
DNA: TGTGCCAGCAGTGAGGGACAGCTGAGCACTGAAGCTTTCTTT

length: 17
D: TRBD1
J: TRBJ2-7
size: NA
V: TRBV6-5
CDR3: CASSYSASGTGAYEQYF
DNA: TGTGCCAGCAGTTACTCGGCGAGCGGGACAGGGGCCTACGAGCAGTACTTC

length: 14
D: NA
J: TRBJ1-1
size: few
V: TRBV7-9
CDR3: CASSLLSVDTEAFF
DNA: TGTGCCAGCAGCTTACTCAGTGTGGACACTGAAGCTTTCTTT

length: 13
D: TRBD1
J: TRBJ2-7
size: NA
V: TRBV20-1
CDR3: CSVVGQGRYEQYF
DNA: TGCAGCGTAGTAGGACAGGGACGCTACGAGCAGTACTTC

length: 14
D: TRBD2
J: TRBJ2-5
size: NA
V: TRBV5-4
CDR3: CASSTAGGRGTQYF
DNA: TGTGCCAGCTCCACAGCGGGAGGGAGAGGGACCCAGTACTTC

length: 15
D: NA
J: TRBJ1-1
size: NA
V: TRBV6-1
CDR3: CASRPLDSLNTEAFF
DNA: TGTGCCAGCAGGCCCCTGGACAGCCTAAACACTGAAGCTTTCTTT

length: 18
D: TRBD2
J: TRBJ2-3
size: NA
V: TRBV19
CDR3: CASSMSRTSGGAGDTQYF
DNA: TGTGCCAGTAGTATGTCCCGGACTAGCGGGGGGGCCGGAGATACGCAGTATTTT

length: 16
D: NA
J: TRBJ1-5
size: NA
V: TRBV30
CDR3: CAWSPQKGYSNQPQHF
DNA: TGTGCCTGGAGTCCCCAGAAGGGTTATAGCAATCAGCCCCAGCATTTT

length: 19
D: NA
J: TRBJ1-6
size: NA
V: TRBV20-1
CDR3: CSARRTGTSRSSYNSPLHF
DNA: TGCAGTGCTAGAAGAACCGGGACCTCGAGGAGCTCCTATAATTCACCCCTCCACTTT

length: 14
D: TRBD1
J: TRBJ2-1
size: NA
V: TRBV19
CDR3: CATSDRGMDNEQFF
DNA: TGTGCCACCTCCGACAGGGGAATGGACAATGAGCAGTTCTTC

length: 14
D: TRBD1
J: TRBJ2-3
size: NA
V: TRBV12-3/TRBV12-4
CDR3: CASSPGTGTDTQYF
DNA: TGTGCCAGCAGCCCCGGGACAGGGACTGATACGCAGTATTTT

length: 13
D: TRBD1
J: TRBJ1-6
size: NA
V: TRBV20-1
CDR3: CSAMGQGDSPLHF
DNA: TGCAGTGCTATGGGACAGGGGGACTCACCCCTCCACTTT

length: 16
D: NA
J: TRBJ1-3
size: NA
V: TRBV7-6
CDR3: CASSLRTEISGNTIYF
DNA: TGTGCCAGCAGCTTGAGGACCGAAATCTCTGGAAACACCATATATTTT

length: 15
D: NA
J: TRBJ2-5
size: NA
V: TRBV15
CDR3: CATSRDDSGQETQYF
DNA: TGTGCCACCAGCAGAGATGATAGCGGACAAGAGACCCAGTACTTC

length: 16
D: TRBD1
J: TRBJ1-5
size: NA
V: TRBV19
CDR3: CASSTRDRGNNQPQHF
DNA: TGTGCCAGTAGTACAAGGGACAGGGGGAACAATCAGCCCCAGCATTTT

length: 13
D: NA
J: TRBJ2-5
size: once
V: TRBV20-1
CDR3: CSAGDGQLGTQYF
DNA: TGCAGTGCTGGCGACGGACAGTTAGGGACCCAGTACTTC

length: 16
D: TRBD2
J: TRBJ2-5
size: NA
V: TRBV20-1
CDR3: CSAAPLAGVLQETQYF
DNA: TGCAGTGCCGCCCCACTAGCGGGGGTGCTCCAAGAGACCCAGTACTTC

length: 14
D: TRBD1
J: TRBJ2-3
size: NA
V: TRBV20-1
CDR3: CSAIPGQGTDTQYF
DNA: TGCAGTGCTATACCGGGACAGGGCACAGATACGCAGTATTTT

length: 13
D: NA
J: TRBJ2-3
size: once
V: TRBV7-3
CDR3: CASSLGFGDTQYF
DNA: TGTGCCAGCAGCTTAGGGTTCGGAGATACGCAGTATTTT

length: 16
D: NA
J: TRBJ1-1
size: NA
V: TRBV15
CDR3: CATSRDSAGKNTEAFF
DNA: TGTGCCACCAGCAGAGATAGTGCAGGAAAGAACACTGAAGCTTTCTTT

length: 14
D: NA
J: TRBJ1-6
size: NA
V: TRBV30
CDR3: CAWKANPDNSPLHF
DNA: TGTGCCTGGAAGGCTAACCCGGATAATTCACCCCTCCACTTT

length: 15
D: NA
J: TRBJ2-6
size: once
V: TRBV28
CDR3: CASSLTGSGANVLTF
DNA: TGTGCCAGCAGTTTAACGGGGTCCGGGGCCAACGTCCTGACTTTC

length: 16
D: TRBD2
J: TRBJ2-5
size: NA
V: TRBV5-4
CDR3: CASSPLAGRGQETQYF
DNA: TGTGCCAGCAGCCCTTTAGCGGGGCGGGGGCAAGAGACCCAGTACTTC

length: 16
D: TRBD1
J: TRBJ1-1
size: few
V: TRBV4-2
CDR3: CASSETGGRGLTEAFF
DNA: TGTGCCAGCAGCGAAACCGGCGGCAGGGGGCTCACTGAAGCTTTCTTT

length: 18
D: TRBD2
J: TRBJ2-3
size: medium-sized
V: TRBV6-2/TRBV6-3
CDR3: CASSYRSGRGGRGDTQYF
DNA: TGTGCCAGCAGTTACCGAAGTGGGCGGGGGGGCCGTGGAGATACGCAGTATTTT

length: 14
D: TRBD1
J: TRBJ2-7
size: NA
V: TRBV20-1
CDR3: CSARDRFNVYEQYF
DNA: TGCAGTGCTCGGGACAGGTTTAACGTCTACGAGCAGTACTTC

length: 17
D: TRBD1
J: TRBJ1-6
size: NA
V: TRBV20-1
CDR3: CSAPTGTGSSYNSPLHF
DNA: TGCAGTGCACCGACCGGGACAGGGAGCTCCTATAATTCACCCCTCCACTTT

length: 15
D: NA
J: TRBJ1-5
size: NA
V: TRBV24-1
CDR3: CATISLGTSNQPQHF
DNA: TGTGCCACCATATCCCTCGGGACATCGAATCAGCCCCAGCATTTT

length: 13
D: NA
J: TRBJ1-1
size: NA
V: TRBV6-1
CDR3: CASSIPGGAEAFF
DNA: TGTGCCAGCAGTATCCCCGGGGGCGCTGAAGCTTTCTTT

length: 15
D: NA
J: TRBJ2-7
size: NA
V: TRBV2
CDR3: CASRESPAGHYEQYF
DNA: TGTGCCAGCAGAGAAAGTCCTGCGGGACACTACGAGCAGTACTTC

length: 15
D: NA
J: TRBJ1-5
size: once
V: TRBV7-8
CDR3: CASSLAGDSNQPQHF
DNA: TGTGCCAGCAGCTTGGCCGGTGATAGCAATCAGCCCCAGCATTTT

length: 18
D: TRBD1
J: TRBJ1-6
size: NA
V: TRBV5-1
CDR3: CASSAQRTGALNNSPLHF
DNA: TGCGCCAGCAGCGCCCAAAGGACAGGGGCCCTAAATAATTCACCCCTCCACTTT

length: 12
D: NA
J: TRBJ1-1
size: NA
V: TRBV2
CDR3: CASREGGSEAFF
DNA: TGTGCCAGCAGAGAGGGGGGGTCTGAAGCTTTCTTT

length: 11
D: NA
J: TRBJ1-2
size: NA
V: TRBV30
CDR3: CAWSEGGGYTF
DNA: TGTGCCTGGAGTGAAGGGGGTGGCTACACCTTC

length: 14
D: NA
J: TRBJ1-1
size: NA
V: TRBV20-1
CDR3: CSARVAFLGTEAFF
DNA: TGCAGTGCTAGAGTGGCGTTCCTGGGGACTGAAGCTTTCTTT

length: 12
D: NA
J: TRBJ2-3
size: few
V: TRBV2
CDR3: CASSALLDTQYF
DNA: TGTGCCAGCAGTGCTCTCTTAGATACGCAGTATTTT

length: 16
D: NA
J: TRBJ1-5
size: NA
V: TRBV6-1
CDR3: CASSAAGVGVHQPQHF
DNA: TGTGCCAGCAGTGCGGCAGGGGTAGGGGTACATCAGCCCCAGCATTTT

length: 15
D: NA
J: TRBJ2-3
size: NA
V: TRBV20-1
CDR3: CSARGGTGDTDTQYF
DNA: TGCAGTGCTAGGGGAGGGACAGGCGACACAGATACGCAGTATTTT

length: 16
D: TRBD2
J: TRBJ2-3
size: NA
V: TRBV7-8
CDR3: CASSSPRGVITDTQYF
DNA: TGTGCCAGCAGCTCACCGCGGGGGGTTATCACAGATACGCAGTATTTT

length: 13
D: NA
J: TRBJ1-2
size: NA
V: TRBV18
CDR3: CASSPGQNYGYTF
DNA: TGTGCCAGCTCACCCGGACAAAACTATGGCTACACCTTC

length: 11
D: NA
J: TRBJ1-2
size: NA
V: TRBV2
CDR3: CASRGTRGYTF
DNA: TGTGCCAGCAGGGGGACCCGGGGCTACACCTTC